The present T cell receptor (beta chain) was sequenced within a study of PD-L1 blockade in urothelial cancer. For the study at large: Reported median T cell count for blood samples was about 150,000.

Findings and limits, study-wide: Pretreatment clonality of the blood TCR repertoire below the median was predictive of superior survival.

Germline assignment: CDR1 ENHRY and CDR2 SYGVKD. V was shortened by 3 bases and J by 5 bases, with 10 bases between the two germline ends. There are 13 residues in the CDR3. The time point denotes: pretreatment peripheral blood. With regard to this clone: Its target is not known.

The method was immunoSEQ multiplex PCR; TCRdb's version includes in-frame clones alone and lacks a portion of them. The sample lists tens of thousands of clones, 84% occurring once. The V call is TRBV10-3, the J call TRBJ2-5; tentatively, D is TRBD1 (5 bases). The source material was PBMCs, sampled around atezolizumab (anti-PD-L1) treatment. The clonotype was recovered from a man aged 50 or older with urothelial cancer. The CDR3 sequence is CAISERGGETQYF. In DNA form, the CDR3 reads TGTGCCATCAGTGAAAGGGGTGGGGAGACCCAGTACTTC.